This is a list of T cell receptor beta chains from one sample in a study of T cell responses to AZD1222 COVID-19 vaccine. Measured with immunoSEQ multiplex PCR; TCRdb has only the in-frame clones, and not every one. The table includes approximately 74,000 clones, more than 80% detected once. This sample comprised peripheral blood, obtained on day 0 of AZD1222 vaccination. The receptors shown here come from an adult in good health. The CDR3 runs from the conserved cysteine through the conserved F or W. D genes are given only for firm matches. Size is omitted from some rows. Given values are once, few, many or a class for expanded clones.

clone size	J gene	D gene	V gene	CDR3 protein	CDR3 DNA
NA	TRBJ1-4	NA	TRBV19	CASSMAVALGEKLFF	TGTGCCAGTAGTATGGCGGTGGCCCTGGGTGAAAAACTGTTTTTT
once	TRBJ2-7	NA	TRBV7-2	CASSFRWTQSSSSYEQYF	TGTGCCAGCAGCTTTCGCTGGACTCAATCTTCGAGCTCCTACGAGCAGTACTTC
NA	TRBJ1-4	NA	TRBV10-3	CAISRTEEPAEKLFF	TGTGCCATCAGCCGGACAGAGGAACCAGCTGAAAAACTGTTTTTT
NA	TRBJ2-2	NA	TRBV3-1/TRBV3-2	CASSQDRTGELFF	TGTGCCAGCAGCCAAGATAGGACCGGGGAGCTGTTTTTT
NA	TRBJ1-1	TRBD1	TRBV5-1	CASSLEGTAIMNTEAFF	TGCGCCAGCAGCTTGGAGGGGACAGCAATTATGAACACTGAAGCTTTCTTT
NA	TRBJ2-2	NA	TRBV28	CASKEDWGYTGELFF	TGTGCCAGCAAGGAAGATTGGGGGTACACCGGGGAGCTGTTTTTT
NA	TRBJ2-7	TRBD2	TRBV9	CASSPHPPVAGVSYEQYF	TGTGCCAGCAGCCCTCATCCCCCCGTAGCGGGGGTCTCCTACGAGCAGTACTTC
once	TRBJ1-2	TRBD1	TRBV4-2	CASSHAGQGNYGYTF	TGTGCCAGCAGCCATGCGGGACAGGGCAACTATGGCTACACCTTC
NA	TRBJ1-2	NA	TRBV2	CASSESAEANYGYTF	TGTGCCAGCAGTGAATCGGCAGAAGCTAACTATGGCTACACCTTC
NA	TRBJ2-3	TRBD2	TRBV14	CASSHGLAGGPGDTQYF	TGTGCCAGCAGCCACGGACTAGCGGGGGGGCCGGGAGATACGCAGTATTTT
NA	TRBJ1-1	NA	TRBV30	CAWSGAVNTEAFF	TGTGCCTGGAGTGGGGCAGTGAACACTGAAGCTTTCTTT
NA	TRBJ2-1	TRBD1	TRBV7-9	CASRGQDTYNEQFF	TGTGCCAGCAGGGGACAGGACACCTACAATGAGCAGTTCTTC
NA	TRBJ1-1	NA	TRBV15	CATHGKGWNTEAFF	TGTGCCACCCATGGGAAAGGATGGAACACTGAAGCTTTCTTT
NA	TRBJ1-1	TRBD1	TRBV6-5	CASRQGWTEAFF	TGTGCCAGCAGACAGGGGTGGACTGAAGCTTTCTTT
NA	TRBJ1-1	TRBD1	TRBV4-3	CASSPVGTGITEAFF	TGCGCCAGCAGCCCCGTAGGGACAGGGATCACTGAAGCTTTCTTT
NA	TRBJ2-7	NA	TRBV5-1	CASSLRDEQYF	TGCGCCAGCAGCCTAAGGGACGAGCAGTACTTC
few	TRBJ1-2	TRBD1	TRBV5-4	CASSLFRGGEGYTF	TGTGCCAGCAGCTTGTTCCGAGGGGGCGAGGGCTACACCTTC
few	TRBJ2-3	TRBD2	TRBV4-1	CASSPVVAGVPTDTQYF	TGCGCCAGCAGCCCCGTTGTAGCGGGGGTACCCACAGATACGCAGTATTTT
NA	TRBJ1-3	TRBD1	TRBV7-2	CASRGRGAGNTIYF	TGTGCCAGCAGAGGCAGGGGGGCTGGAAACACCATATATTTT
NA	TRBJ2-2	TRBD2	TRBV27	CASSPAGAPPGELFF	TGTGCCAGCAGTCCGGCGGGAGCCCCCCCCGGGGAGCTGTTTTTT
NA	TRBJ2-2	NA	TRBV10-1	CASSEALTGELFF	TGCGCCAGCAGTGAGGCCCTTACCGGGGAGCTGTTTTTT
NA	TRBJ2-1	NA	TRBV5-1	CASSLDPGVDNEQFF	TGCGCCAGCAGCTTGGATCCGGGGGTCGACAATGAGCAGTTCTTC
NA	TRBJ1-4	NA	TRBV5-6	CASSRLDSGEKLFF	TGTGCCAGCAGCAGGCTGGACTCGGGCGAAAAACTGTTTTTT
NA	TRBJ2-1	NA	TRBV30	CAWSNGLRNEQFF	TGTGCCTGGAGTAATGGCTTACGCAATGAGCAGTTCTTC
NA	TRBJ2-7	NA	TRBV12-3/TRBV12-4	CASSLGINYEQYF	TGTGCCAGCAGTTTGGGGATAAACTACGAGCAGTACTTC
NA	TRBJ1-4	NA	TRBV15	CATSRDIGRSEKLFF	TGTGCCACCAGCAGAGATATCGGTCGGAGTGAAAAACTGTTTTTT
NA	TRBJ1-1	NA	TRBV19	CASSPRGRVTRVSSTEAFF	TGTGCCAGTAGTCCCCGGGGAAGGGTGACTCGGGTTAGTAGCACTGAAGCTTTCTTT
NA	TRBJ2-4	NA	TRBV2	CASSEGGTGAKNIQYF	TGTGCCAGCAGTGAAGGGGGGACGGGAGCCAAAAACATTCAGTACTTC
NA	TRBJ1-4	TRBD1	TRBV9	CASSVGAGQDEKLFF	TGTGCCAGCAGCGTAGGCGCCGGACAGGATGAAAAACTGTTTTTT
NA	TRBJ2-3	NA	TRBV2	CASTYGGETDTQYF	TGTGCCAGCACCTATGGGGGCGAAACAGATACGCAGTATTTT
NA	TRBJ1-5	NA	TRBV15	CATSKAWNRPEVQHF	TGTGCCACCAGCAAAGCCTGGAACAGGCCCGAGGTCCAGCATTTT
NA	TRBJ1-5	TRBD1	TRBV6-2/TRBV6-3	CASSSRDRAGGNQPQHF	TGTGCCAGCAGTAGCCGGGACAGGGCGGGGGGCAATCAGCCCCAGCATTTT
NA	TRBJ2-7	NA	TRBV7-2	CASSAGTPYEQYF	TGTGCCAGCAGCGCCGGGACTCCTTACGAGCAGTACTTC
NA	TRBJ1-2	NA	TRBV9	CASSVSTGRGGRGYTF	TGTGCCAGCAGCGTTAGTACAGGGCGAGGGGGTCGGGGCTACACCTTC
once	TRBJ1-2	TRBD1	TRBV6-4	CASSEGQGYGYTF	TGTGCCAGCAGTGAGGGACAGGGGTATGGCTACACCTTC
NA	TRBJ1-2	NA	TRBV11-2	CASSPPDSLVYGYTF	TGTGCCAGCAGCCCACCGGACAGCCTCGTCTATGGCTACACCTTC
few	TRBJ2-4	TRBD1	TRBV5-1	CASSGTGDGKNIQYF	TGCGCCAGCAGCGGGACAGGGGACGGCAAAAACATTCAGTACTTC
NA	TRBJ1-2	TRBD1	TRBV7-2	CASSQTGGAYGYTF	TGTGCCAGCAGCCAGACAGGGGGCGCGTATGGCTACACCTTC
NA	TRBJ2-7	NA	TRBV4-2	CASSQPGSLHEQYF	TGTGCCAGCAGCCAACCAGGGAGTTTACACGAGCAGTACTTC
NA	TRBJ2-3	TRBD2	TRBV19	CASNNGRTDTQYF	TGTGCCAGTAATAACGGGAGGACAGATACGCAGTATTTT
NA	TRBJ2-2	NA	TRBV29-1	CSVLRTPNTGELFF	TGCAGCGTTTTGCGGACTCCTAACACCGGGGAGCTGTTTTTT
NA	TRBJ1-2	NA	TRBV6-5	CASRSDTHYGYTF	TGTGCCAGCAGGTCGGACACCCACTATGGCTACACCTTC
NA	TRBJ2-2	NA	TRBV2	CASRTPGTRTNTGELFF	TGTGCCAGCAGGACCCCGGGGACCCGAACGAACACCGGGGAGCTGTTTTTT
NA	TRBJ1-6	TRBD1	TRBV7-2	CASSSPRTGYNSPLHF	TGTGCCAGCAGCTCCCCCCGGACAGGCTATAATTCACCCCTCCACTTT
NA	TRBJ1-2	NA	TRBV18	CASSPTARVDYGYTF	TGTGCCAGCTCCCCAACCGCCAGGGTCGACTATGGCTACACCTTC
NA	TRBJ2-3	TRBD2	TRBV3-1/TRBV3-2	CASSQEALAGAITDTQYF	TGTGCCAGCAGCCAAGAAGCGCTAGCGGGGGCCATCACAGATACGCAGTATTTT
NA	TRBJ2-1	TRBD1	TRBV4-2	CASSQDRDRASYNEQFF	TGTGCCAGCAGCCAAGATCGGGACAGGGCCTCCTACAATGAGCAGTTCTTC
NA	TRBJ2-2	NA	TRBV3-1/TRBV3-2	CASSPGHGNTGELFF	TGTGCCAGCAGCCCTGGACACGGGAACACCGGGGAGCTGTTTTTT
NA	TRBJ1-1	NA	TRBV9	CASSESLAGNTEAFF	TGTGCCAGCAGCGAGTCCCTCGCAGGGAACACTGAAGCTTTCTTT
NA	TRBJ1-5	NA	TRBV6-2/TRBV6-3	CASSHQRSGTNSNQPQHF	TGTGCCAGCAGTCACCAGCGGTCTGGGACGAATAGCAATCAGCCCCAGCATTTT
NA	TRBJ1-5	NA	TRBV19	CASSEDSFNQPQHF	TGTGCCAGTAGTGAGGACAGCTTCAATCAGCCCCAGCATTTT